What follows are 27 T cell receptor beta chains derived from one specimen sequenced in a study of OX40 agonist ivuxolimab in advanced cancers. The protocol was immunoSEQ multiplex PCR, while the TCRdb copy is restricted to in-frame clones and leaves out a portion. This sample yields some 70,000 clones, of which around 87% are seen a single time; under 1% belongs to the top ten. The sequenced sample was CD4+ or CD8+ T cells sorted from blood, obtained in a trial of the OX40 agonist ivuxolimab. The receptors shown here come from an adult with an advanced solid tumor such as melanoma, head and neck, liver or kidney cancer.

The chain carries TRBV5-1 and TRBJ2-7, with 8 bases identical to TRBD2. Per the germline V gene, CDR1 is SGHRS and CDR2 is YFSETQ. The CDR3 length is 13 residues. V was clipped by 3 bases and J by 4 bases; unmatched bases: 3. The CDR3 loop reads CASSYTSGYEQYF. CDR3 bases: TGCGCCAGCAGCTATACTAGCGGTTACGAGCAGTACTTC.

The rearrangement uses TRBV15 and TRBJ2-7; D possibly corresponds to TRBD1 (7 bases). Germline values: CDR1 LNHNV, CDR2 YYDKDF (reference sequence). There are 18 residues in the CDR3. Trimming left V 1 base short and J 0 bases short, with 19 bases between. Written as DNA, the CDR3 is TGTGCCACCAGCAGAGGGTCGGGCGGGACAGTTTACTCCTACGAGCAGTACTTC. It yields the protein CATSRGSGGTVYSYEQYF.

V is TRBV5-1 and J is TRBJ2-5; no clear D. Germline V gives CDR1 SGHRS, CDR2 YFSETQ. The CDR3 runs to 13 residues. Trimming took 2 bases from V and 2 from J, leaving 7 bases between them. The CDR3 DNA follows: TGCGCCAGCAGCTTAGACACGCAAGAGACCCAGTACTTC. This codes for CASSLDTQETQYF.

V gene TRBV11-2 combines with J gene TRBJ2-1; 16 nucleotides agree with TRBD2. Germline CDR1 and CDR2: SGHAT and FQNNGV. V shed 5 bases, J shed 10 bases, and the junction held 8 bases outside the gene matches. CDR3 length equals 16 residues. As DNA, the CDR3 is TGTGCCAGCAGCCATGAGGGGACTAGCGGGAGGGCGGAGCAGTTCTTC. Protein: CASSHEGTSGRAEQFF.

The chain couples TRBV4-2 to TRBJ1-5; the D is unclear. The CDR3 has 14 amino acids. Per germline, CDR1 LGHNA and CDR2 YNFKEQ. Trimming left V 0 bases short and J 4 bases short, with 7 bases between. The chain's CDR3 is CASSQEALNQPQHF. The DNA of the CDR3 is TGTGCCAGCAGCCAAGAGGCCCTTAATCAGCCCCAGCATTTT.

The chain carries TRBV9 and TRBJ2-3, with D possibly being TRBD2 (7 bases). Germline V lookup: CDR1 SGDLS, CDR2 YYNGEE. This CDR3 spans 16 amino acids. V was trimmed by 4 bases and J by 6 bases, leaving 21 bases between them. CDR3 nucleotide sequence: TGTGCCAGCAGCCTAGGGGGGGTCCGGACGGTGGATACGCAGTATTTT. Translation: CASSLGGVRTVDTQYF.

The CDR3 DNA follows: TGTGCCAGCAGCTTTGGACAGCCCGCAACTAATGAAAAACTGTTTTTT. It translates to CASSFGQPATNEKLFF. The chain recombines TRBV7-9 with TRBJ1-4; TRBD1 is a possible D gene (6 bases). Trimming cost V 3 bases and J 0 bases, with 11 bases left between them. CDR3 length: 16 amino acids. In germline, CDR1 is SEHNR, CDR2 FQNEAQ (reference sequence).

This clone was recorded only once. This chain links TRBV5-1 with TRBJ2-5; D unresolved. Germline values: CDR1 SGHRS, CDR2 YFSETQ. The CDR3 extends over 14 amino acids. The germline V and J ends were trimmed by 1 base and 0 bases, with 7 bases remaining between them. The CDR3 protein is CASSLMLDQETQYF. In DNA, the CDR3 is TGCGCCAGCAGCTTGATGCTAGACCAAGAGACCCAGTACTTC.

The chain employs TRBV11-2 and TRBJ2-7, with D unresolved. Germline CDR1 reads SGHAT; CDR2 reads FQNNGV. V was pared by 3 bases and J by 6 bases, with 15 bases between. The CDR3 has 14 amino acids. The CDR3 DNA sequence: TGTGCCAGCAGCTTTGGGCAAGTAGGGTCCGAGCAGTACTTC. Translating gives CASSFGQVGSEQYF.

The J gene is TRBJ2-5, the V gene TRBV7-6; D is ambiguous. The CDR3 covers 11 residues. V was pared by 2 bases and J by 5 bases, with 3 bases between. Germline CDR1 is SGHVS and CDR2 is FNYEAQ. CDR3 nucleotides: TGTGCCAGCAGCTTAAGTGAGACCCAGTACTTC. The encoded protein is CASSLSETQYF. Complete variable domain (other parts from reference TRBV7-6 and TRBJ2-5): GAGVSQSPRYKVTKRGQDVALRCDPISGHVSLYWYRQALGQGPEFLTYFNYEAQQDKSGLPNDRFSAERPEGSISTLTIQRTEQRDSAMYRCASSLSETQYFGPGTRLLVL.

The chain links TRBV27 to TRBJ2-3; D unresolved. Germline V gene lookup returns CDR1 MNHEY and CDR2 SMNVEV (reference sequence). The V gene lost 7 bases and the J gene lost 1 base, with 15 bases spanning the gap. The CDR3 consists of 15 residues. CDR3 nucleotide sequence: TGTGCCAGCACCCCCCGGAGACGCGGCACAGATACGCAGTATTTT. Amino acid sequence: CASTPRRRGTDTQYF.

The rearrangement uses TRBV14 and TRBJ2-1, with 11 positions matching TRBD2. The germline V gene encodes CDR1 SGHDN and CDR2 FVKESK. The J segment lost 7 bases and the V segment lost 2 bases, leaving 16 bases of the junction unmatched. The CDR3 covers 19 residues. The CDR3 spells CASSQYVTSGRVAWNEQFF. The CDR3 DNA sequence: TGTGCCAGCAGCCAATACGTCACTAGCGGGAGAGTGGCGTGGAATGAGCAGTTCTTC. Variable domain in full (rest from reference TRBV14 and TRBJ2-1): EAGVTQFPSHSVIEKGQTVTLRCDPISGHDNLYWYRRVMGKEIKFLLHFVKESKQDESGMPNNRFLAERTGGTYSTLKVQPAELEDSGVYFCASSQYVTSGRVAWNEQFFGPGTRLTVL.

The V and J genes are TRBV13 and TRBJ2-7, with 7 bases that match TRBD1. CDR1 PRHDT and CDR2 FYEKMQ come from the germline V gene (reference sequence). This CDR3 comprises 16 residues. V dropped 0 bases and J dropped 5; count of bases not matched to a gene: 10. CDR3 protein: CASSLGSLPRGNEQYF. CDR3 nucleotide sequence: TGTGCCAGCAGCTTAGGCTCCCTTCCCAGGGGGAACGAGCAGTACTTC.

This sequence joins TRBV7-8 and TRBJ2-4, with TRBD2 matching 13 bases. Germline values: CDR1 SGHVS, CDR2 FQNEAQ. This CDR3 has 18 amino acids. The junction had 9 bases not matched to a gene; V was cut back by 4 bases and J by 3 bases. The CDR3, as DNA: TGTGCCAGCAGCTCCCCGGGACTAGCGGGGTCTTACAAAAACATTCAGTACTTC. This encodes CASSSPGLAGSYKNIQYF. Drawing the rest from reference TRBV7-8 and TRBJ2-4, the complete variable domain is GAGVSQSPRYKVAKRGQDVALRCDPISGHVSLFWYQQALGQGPEFLTYFQNEAQLDKSGLPSDRFFAERPEGSVSTLKIQRTQQEDSAVYLCASSSPGLAGSYKNIQYFGAGTRLSVL.

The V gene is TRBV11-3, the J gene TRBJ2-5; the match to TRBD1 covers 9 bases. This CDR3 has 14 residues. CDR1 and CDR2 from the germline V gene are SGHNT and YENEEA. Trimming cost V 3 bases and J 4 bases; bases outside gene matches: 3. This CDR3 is CASSLGTGLETQYF. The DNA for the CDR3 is TGTGCCAGCAGCTTGGGGACAGGGTTAGAGACCCAGTACTTC. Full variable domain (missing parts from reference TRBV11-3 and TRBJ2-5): EAGVVQSPRYKIIEKKQPVAFWCNPISGHNTLYWYLQNLGQGPELLIRYENEEAVDDSQLPKDRFSAERLKGVDSTLKIQPAELGDSAVYLCASSLGTGLETQYFGPGTRLLVL.

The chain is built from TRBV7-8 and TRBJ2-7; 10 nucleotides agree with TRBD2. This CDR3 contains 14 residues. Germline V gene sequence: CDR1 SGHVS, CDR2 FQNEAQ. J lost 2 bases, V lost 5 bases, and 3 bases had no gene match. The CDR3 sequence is CASSPLAGPYEQYF. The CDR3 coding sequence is TGTGCCAGCAGCCCACTAGCGGGACCCTACGAGCAGTACTTC.

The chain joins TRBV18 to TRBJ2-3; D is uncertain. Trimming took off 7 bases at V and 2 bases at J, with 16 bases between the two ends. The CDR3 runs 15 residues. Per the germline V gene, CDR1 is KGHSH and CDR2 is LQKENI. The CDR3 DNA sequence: TGTGCCAGCTTTTCGGTTCAATGGGCCACAGATACGCAGTATTTT. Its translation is CASFSVQWATDTQYF.

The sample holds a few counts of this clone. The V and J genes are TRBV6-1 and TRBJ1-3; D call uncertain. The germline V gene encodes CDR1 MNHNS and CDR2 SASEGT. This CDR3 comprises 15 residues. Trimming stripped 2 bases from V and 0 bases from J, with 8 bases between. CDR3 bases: TGTGCCAGCAGTGAAAGGCCAAACTCTGGAAACACCATATATTTT. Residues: CASSERPNSGNTIYF.

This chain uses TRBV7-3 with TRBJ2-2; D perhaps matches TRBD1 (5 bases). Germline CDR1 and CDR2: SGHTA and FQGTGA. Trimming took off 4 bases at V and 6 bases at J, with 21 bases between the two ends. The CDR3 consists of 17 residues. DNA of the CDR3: TGTGCCAGCAGCTCCCGGTCAGGGCGAATAAACCCCGGGGAGCTGTTTTTT. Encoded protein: CASSSRSGRINPGELFF.

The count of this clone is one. CDR3 bases: TGTGCCAGCAGTTTAAGGGGCGTCGAGAACACTGAAGCTTTCTTT. Protein sequence: CASSLRGVENTEAFF. V is TRBV27 and J is TRBJ1-1, with D possibly TRBD1 on 5 matching bases. Germline V gene data show CDR1 as MNHEY and CDR2 as SMNVEV (reference sequence). V lost 2 bases, J lost 1 base, and 11 bases lay in between. The CDR3 consists of 15 residues.

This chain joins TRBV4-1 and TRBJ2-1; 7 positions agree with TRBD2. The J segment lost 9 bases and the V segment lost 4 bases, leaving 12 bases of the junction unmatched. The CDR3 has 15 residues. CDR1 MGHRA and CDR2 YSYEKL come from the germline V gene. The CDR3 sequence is CASSPGPGGRVEQFF. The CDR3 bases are TGCGCCAGCAGCCCAGGTCCGGGGGGAAGGGTTGAGCAGTTCTTC.

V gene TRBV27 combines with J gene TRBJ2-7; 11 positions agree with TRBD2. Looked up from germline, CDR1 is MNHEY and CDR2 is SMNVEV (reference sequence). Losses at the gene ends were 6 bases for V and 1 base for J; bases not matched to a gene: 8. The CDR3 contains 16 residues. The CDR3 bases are TGTGCCAGCAGCGCAGGACTAGCGGGCATATCCTACGAGCAGTACTTC. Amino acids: CASSAGLAGISYEQYF.

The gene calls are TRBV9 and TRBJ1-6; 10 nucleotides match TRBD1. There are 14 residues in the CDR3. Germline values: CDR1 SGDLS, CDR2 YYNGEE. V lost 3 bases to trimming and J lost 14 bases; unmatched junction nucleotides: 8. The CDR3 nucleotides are TGTGCCAGCAGCGGACAGGGGGCCCCTTTAACCCTCCACTTT. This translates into CASSGQGAPLTLHF.

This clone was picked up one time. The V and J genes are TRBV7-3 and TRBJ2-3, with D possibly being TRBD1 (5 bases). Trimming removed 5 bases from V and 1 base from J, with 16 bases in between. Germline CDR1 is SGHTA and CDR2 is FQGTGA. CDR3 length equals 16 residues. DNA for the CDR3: TGTGCCAGCAGCACCACAGGTCGAGGCGGCACAGATACGCAGTATTTT. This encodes CASSTTGRGGTDTQYF.

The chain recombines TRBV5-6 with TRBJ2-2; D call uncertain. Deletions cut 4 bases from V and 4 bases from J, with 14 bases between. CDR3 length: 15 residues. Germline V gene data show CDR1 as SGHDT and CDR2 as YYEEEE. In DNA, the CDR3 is TGTGCCAGCAGCACCCGGAGAGCGTCCACCGGGGAGCTGTTTTTT. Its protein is CASSTRRASTGELFF.

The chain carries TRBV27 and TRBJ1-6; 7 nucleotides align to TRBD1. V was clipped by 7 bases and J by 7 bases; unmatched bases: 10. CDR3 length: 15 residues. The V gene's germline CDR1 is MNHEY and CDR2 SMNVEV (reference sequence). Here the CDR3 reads CASTPWGTANSPLHF. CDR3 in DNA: TGTGCCAGCACCCCCTGGGGGACAGCAAATTCACCCCTCCACTTT.

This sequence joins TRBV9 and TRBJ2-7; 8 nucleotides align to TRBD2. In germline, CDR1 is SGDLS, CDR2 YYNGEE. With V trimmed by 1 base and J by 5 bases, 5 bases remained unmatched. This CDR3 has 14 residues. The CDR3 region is CASSVSGLVNEQYF. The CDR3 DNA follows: TGTGCCAGCAGCGTATCGGGACTAGTTAACGAGCAGTACTTC.